This T cell receptor (beta chain) was recorded in a study of Ad26.COV2.S vaccination and SARS-CoV-2 variants. About this clone: Its antigen is still unknown.

The data were produced by immunoSEQ multiplex PCR, yet TCRdb's version contains in-frame clones alone and is incomplete. The data contain roughly 700,000 clones, about 90% of them singletons. Regarding the study as a whole: Substantial breadth in spike-specific CD8+ and CD4+ T cell responses was reportedly seen after vaccination.

Germline lookup yields CDR1 MNHEY and CDR2 SMNVEV (reference sequence). The CDR3 runs to 16 residues. Between the trimmed V and J ends, which lost 5 bases and 2 bases, there was a span of 19 bases. Treatment indicated: 15 to 20 received Ad26.COV2.S at low or high dose, single or two shots; a few received placebo; per-sample allocation not given. After the first vaccine or placebo injection, samples were drawn on day 63. The donor's status was that of an adult aged 18-55 years in Boston. This TCR came from a person aged 18-60 years who received the Ad26.COV2.S COVID-19 vaccine or a placebo. The rearrangement uses TRBV27 and TRBJ2-7; D is perhaps TRBD2 (6 bases). The specimen was peripheral blood, collected in a trial of Ad26.COV2.S vaccine versus placebo. The CDR3 region is CASSLGAGPPAYEQYF. The CDR3, as DNA: TGTGCCAGCAGTCTAGGCGCGGGGCCTCCAGCCTACGAGCAGTACTTC.